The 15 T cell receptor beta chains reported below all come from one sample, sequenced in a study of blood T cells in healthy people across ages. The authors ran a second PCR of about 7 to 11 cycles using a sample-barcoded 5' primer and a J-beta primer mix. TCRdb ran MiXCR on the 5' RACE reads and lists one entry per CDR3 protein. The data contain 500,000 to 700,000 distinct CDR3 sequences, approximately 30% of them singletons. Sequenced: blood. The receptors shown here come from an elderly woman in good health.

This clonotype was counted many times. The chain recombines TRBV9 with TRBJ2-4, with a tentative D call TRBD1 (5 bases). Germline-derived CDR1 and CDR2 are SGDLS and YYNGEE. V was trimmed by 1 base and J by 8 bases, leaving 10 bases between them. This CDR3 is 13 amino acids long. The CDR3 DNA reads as TGTGCCAGCAGCGTACAGGGTTACGACATTCAGTACTTC. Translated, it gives CASSVQGYDIQYF.

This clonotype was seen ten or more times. CDR3 DNA: TGTGCCAGCAGCTTAGGGGTAGCGGGGGGCTCGGAAGATACGCAGTATTTT. It is translated as CASSLGVAGGSEDTQYF. The chain links TRBV7-9 to TRBJ2-3; 10 positions match TRBD2. This CDR3 contains 17 residues. Germline CDR1 reads SEHNR; CDR2 reads FQNEAQ (reference sequence). Trimming cost V 1 base and J 5 bases; bases outside gene matches: 9.

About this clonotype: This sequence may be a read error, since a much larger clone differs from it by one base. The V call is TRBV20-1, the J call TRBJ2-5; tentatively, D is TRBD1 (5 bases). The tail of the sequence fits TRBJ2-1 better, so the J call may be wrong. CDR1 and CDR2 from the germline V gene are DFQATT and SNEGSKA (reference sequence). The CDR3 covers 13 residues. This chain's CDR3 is CSASRQGRETQFF. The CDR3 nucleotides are TGCAGTGCTAGTAGGCAGGGAAGAGAGACCCAGTTCTTC.

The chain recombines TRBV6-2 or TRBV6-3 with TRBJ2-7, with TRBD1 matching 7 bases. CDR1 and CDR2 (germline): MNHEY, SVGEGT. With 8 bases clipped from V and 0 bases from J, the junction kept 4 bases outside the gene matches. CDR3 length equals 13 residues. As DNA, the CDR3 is TGTGCCAGCGTCCAGGGGGACTCCTACGAGCAGTACTTC. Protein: CASVQGDSYEQYF.

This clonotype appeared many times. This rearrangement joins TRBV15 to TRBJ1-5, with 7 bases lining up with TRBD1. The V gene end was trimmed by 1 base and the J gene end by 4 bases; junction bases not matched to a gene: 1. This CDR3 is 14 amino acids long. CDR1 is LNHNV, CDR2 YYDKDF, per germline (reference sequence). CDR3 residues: CATSRGQGNQPQHF. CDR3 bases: TGTGCCACCAGCAGAGGACAGGGAAATCAGCCCCAGCATTTT. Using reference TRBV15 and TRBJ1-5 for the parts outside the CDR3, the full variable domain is DAMVIQNPRYQVTQFGKPVTLSCSQTLNHNVMYWYQQKSSQAPKLLFHYYDKDFNNEADTPDNFQSRRPNTSFCFLDIRSPGLGDTAMYLCATSRGQGNQPQHFGDGTRLSIL.

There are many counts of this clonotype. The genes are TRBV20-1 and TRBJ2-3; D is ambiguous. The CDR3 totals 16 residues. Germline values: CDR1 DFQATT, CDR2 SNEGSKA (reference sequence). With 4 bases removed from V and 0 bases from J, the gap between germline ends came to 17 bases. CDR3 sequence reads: CSAKLFSRISTDTQYF. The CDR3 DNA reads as TGCAGTGCTAAATTGTTCTCGCGGATAAGCACAGATACGCAGTATTTT.

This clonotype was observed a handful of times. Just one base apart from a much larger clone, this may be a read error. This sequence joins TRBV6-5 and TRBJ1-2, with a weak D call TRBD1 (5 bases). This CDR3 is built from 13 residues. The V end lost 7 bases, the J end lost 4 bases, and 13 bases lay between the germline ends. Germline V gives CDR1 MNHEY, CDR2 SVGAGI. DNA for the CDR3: TGTGCCAGCATTCAGGGATCCAGCTATGGCTACACCTTC. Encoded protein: CASIQGSSYGYTF.

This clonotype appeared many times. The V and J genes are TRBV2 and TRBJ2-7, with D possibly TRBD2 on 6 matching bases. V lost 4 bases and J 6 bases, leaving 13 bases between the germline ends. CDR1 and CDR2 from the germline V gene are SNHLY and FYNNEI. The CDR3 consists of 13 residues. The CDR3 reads CASSADGGREQYF. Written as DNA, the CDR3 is TGTGCCAGCAGTGCTGACGGGGGACGCGAGCAGTACTTC. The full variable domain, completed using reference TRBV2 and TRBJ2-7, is EPEVTQTPSHQVTQMGQEVILRCVPISNHLYFYWYRQILGQKVEFLVSFYNNEISEKSEIFDDQFSVERPDGSNFTLKIRSTKLEDSAMYFCASSADGGREQYFGPGTRLTVT.

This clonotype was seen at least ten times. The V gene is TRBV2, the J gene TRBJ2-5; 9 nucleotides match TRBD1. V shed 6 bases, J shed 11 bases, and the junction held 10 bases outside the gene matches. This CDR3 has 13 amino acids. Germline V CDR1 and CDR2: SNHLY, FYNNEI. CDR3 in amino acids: CASSPTGGGEQYF. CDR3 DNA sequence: TGTGCCAGCAGCCCGACAGGGGGAGGGGAGCAGTACTTC.

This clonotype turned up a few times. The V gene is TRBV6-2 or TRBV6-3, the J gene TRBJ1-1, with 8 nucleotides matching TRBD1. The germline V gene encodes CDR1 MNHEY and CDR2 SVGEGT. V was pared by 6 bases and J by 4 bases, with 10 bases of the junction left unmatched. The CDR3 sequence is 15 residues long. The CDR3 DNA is TGTGCCAGCAGCTCCAACTCACAGGGGGGCACTGAAGCTTTCTTT. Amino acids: CASSSNSQGGTEAFF.

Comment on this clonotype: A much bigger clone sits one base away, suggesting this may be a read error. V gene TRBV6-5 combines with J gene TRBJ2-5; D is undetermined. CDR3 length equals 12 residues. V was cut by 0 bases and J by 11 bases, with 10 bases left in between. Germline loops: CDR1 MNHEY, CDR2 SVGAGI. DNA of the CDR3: TGTGCCAGCAGTTACTCGCGCAGTGAGCAGTACTTC. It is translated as CASSYSRSEQYF.

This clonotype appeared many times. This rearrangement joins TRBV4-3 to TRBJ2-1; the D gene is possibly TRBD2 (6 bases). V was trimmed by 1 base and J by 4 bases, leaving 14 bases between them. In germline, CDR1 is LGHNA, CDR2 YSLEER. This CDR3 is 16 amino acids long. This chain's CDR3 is CASSQGHGTLYNEQFF. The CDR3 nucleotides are TGCGCCAGCAGCCAAGGACACGGGACTCTTTACAATGAGCAGTTCTTC.

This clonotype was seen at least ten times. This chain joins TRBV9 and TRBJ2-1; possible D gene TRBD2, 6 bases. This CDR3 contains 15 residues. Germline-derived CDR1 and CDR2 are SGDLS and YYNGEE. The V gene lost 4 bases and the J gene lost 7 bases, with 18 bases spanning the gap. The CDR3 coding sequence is TGTGCCAGCAGCATCTACCGGGACTCTGAAAATGAGCAGTTCTTC. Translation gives CASSIYRDSENEQFF.

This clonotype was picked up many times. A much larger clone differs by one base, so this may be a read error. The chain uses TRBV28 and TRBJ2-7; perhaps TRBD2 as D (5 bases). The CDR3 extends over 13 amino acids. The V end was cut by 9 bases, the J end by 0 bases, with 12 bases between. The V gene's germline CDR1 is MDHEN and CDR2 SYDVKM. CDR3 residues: CARGWTLSYEQYF. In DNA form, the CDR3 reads TGTGCCAGGGGGTGGACTCTCTCCTACGAGCAGTACTTC.

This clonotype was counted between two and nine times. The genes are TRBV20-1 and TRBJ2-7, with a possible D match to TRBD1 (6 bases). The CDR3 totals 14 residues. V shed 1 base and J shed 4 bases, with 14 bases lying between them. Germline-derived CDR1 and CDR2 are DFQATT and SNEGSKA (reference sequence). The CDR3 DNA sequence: TGCAGTGCTAGAGCAGGGGCTGGTTTATACGAGCAGTACTTC. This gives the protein CSARAGAGLYEQYF.